Following are 14 T cell receptor beta chains from one sample sequenced in a study of T and B cells in COVID-19 patients (dated by TCRdb to 2018 to 2020). Genomic DNA extracted from blood was used in amounts of roughly 240-500 ng for amplification of TRB repertoires. The data were produced on an Illumina MiSeq. TRB rearrangements were amplified by multiplex PCR with BIOMED2 TRB-A/B primer pools. TCRdb passed the public sequencing reads through fastp at Q25 and MiXCR, retaining productive beta sequences. Records with the same CDR3 protein are collapsed into one entry carrying the most frequent genes and DNA. Here the sample has roughly 27,000 distinct CDR3 sequences; roughly 33% occur a single time. The leading ten clones occupy more than 1.5% of the sample. The specimen sequenced was blood. These receptors were collected from a human donor who had recovered from COVID-19.

A few counts support this clonotype. Written as DNA, the CDR3 is TGTGCCAGCAGAAACCCAGGGGGCGCCGGGACCCAGTACTTC. This sequence encodes CASRNPGGAGTQYF. The chain couples TRBV6-5 to TRBJ2-5; TRBD1 matches 8 bases. V shed 6 bases and J 7 bases; nucleotides not matched to a gene: 10. This CDR3 is built from 14 residues. Germline values: CDR1 MNHEY, CDR2 SVGAGI.

The CDR3 loop reads CASSQGGSYNEQFF. The CDR3 DNA reads as TGCGCCAGCAGCCAAGGAGGCAGCTACAATGAGCAGTTCTTC. This chain joins TRBV4-3 and TRBJ2-1; D unclear. The CDR3 spans 14 residues. Germline loops: CDR1 LGHNA, CDR2 YSLEER. V gave up 1 base and J gave up 3 bases, with 7 bases separating them.

The chain links TRBV5-1 to TRBJ2-5; D is perhaps TRBD1 (6 bases). Germline CDR1 SGHRS, CDR2 YFSETQ. Trimming left V 1 base short and J 5 bases short, with 9 bases between. The CDR3 extends over 13 amino acids. CDR3 sequence reads: CASSLSGDETQYF. The DNA for the CDR3 is TGCGCCAGCAGCTTGTCAGGGGACGAGACCCAGTACTTC.

This chain joins TRBV5-6 and TRBJ2-6; 7 bases align to TRBD2. Germline assignment: CDR1 SGHDT and CDR2 YYEEEE. Trimming removed 7 bases from V and 0 bases from J; junction bases left unmatched: 25. The CDR3 spans 22 residues. The CDR3 loop is CASSPLGLPSSGGVSGANVLTF. CDR3 coding DNA: TGTGCCAGCTCCCCTCTCGGCCTTCCCTCCTCGGGAGGCGTCTCTGGGGCCAACGTCCTGACTTTC.

A remark on this clonotype: One end of the junction varies from germline; a read error may be responsible. The V call is TRBV5-4, the J call TRBJ2-2; D may be TRBD1 (5 bases). CDR1 SGHNT and CDR2 YYREEE come from the germline V gene (reference sequence). This CDR3 region has 14 residues. DNA of the CDR3: TGCGCCAGCAGCTTGGACACAATAAACGGGGAGCTGTTTTTT. Amino acids: CASSLDTINGELFF.

A remark on this clonotype: One end of the junction fails to match germline, which may point to a read error. This chain uses TRBV5-6 with TRBJ2-7; 7 bases align to TRBD2. The germline gives CDR1 SGHDT, CDR2 YYEEEE. The CDR3 extends over 12 amino acids. This chain's CDR3 is CASSGTPHEQYF. CDR3 in DNA: TGCGCCAGCAGCGGGACCCCCCACGAGCAGTACTTC.

This clonotype was picked up many times. The chain uses TRBV6-2 or TRBV6-3 and TRBJ2-2; 7 bases align to TRBD2. V gave up 2 bases and J gave up 2 bases; unmatched junction bases: 8. This CDR3 contains 17 residues. Looked up from germline, CDR1 is MNHEY and CDR2 is SVGEGT. The CDR3 protein is CASSYGLAGYNTGELFF. The CDR3 DNA sequence: TGTGCCAGCAGTTACGGGTTAGCGGGCTACAACACCGGGGAGCTGTTTTTT.

In this sample, this clonotype turned up a few times. The chain uses TRBV20-1 and TRBJ2-3, with TRBD1 matching 11 bases. The CDR3 is 15 amino acids. V trimming: 6 bases; J trimming: 4 bases; junction bases outside the gene matches: 9. Looked up from germline, CDR1 is DFQATT and CDR2 is SNEGSKA (reference sequence). The CDR3 DNA is TGCAGTGCCCCACCGGACAGGGGGCTGGCAGATACGCAGTATTTT. Amino acid sequence: CSAPPDRGLADTQYF.

The gene calls are TRBV20-1 and TRBJ2-7, with D unresolved. CDR3 size: 14 residues. V was pared by 1 base and J by 3 bases, with 13 bases between. CDR1 is DFQATT, CDR2 SNEGSKA, per germline (reference sequence). CDR3 residues: CSARVRARGYEQYF. Here the CDR3 DNA reads TGCAGTGCTAGAGTTAGGGCTAGAGGCTACGAGCAGTACTTC.

The sample holds one count of this clonotype. The chain links TRBV7-9 to TRBJ1-5; D possibly corresponds to TRBD1 (5 bases). V dropped 3 bases and J dropped 2 bases, with 14 bases sitting between them. CDR1 and CDR2 (germline): SEHNR, FQNEAQ (reference sequence). The CDR3 covers 16 residues. In DNA, the CDR3 is TGTGCCAGCAGCTTCGGAGGGGTGAATCGCAATCAGCCCCAGCATTTT. Its translation: CASSFGGVNRNQPQHF.

This clonotype was counted only a few times. The V and J genes are TRBV7-9 and TRBJ2-3; 7 nucleotides match TRBD1. CDR3 length: 14 amino acids. CDR1 is SEHNR and CDR2 is FQNEAQ in the germline V gene (reference sequence). V trimming: 6 bases; J trimming: 0 bases; junction bases outside the gene matches: 3. The CDR3 protein is CASRPRGSTDTQYF. The CDR3 DNA is TGTGCCAGCAGACCCAGGGGGAGCACAGATACGCAGTATTTT.

This clonotype was recorded many times. The J gene is TRBJ2-7, the V gene TRBV27; D tentatively fits TRBD1 or TRBD2 (5 bases each). Germline assignment: CDR1 MNHEY and CDR2 SMNVEV (reference sequence). Trimming removed 7 bases from V and 1 base from J, with 14 bases in between. The CDR3 loop spans 14 amino acids. CDR3 amino acids: CASKGLAGSYEQYF. DNA of the CDR3: TGTGCCAGCAAGGGGCTAGCTGGGTCCTACGAGCAGTACTTC.

The J gene is TRBJ2-5, the V gene TRBV28; 9 bases align to TRBD2. The V and J ends lost 7 bases and 5 bases, in that order; junction bases with no gene match: 11. The germline V gene encodes CDR1 MDHEN and CDR2 SYDVKM. This CDR3 spans 15 amino acids. Here the CDR3 reads CASTLVTSGVETQYF. CDR3 coding DNA: TGTGCCAGCACCCTCGTGACTAGCGGCGTCGAGACCCAGTACTTC.

The chain employs TRBV11-1 and TRBJ2-3; 10 positions match TRBD2. Germline loops: CDR1 SGHAT, CDR2 FQDESV (reference sequence). V lost 4 bases, J lost 3 bases, and 7 bases stayed unmatched. The CDR3 covers 16 residues. CDR3 sequence (DNA): TGTGCCAGCAGCTCCCGACCGGGACTAGCGACAGATACGCAGTATTTT. This sequence encodes CASSSRPGLATDTQYF.